This T cell receptor beta chain came from a study of CD8 T cells in Susac syndrome. Random hexamers were used to reverse transcribe an amount of roughly 0.45 to 1 ug RNA. TCRdb ran MiXCR on the immunoSEQ multiplex PCR reads and lists one entry per CDR3 protein. In the table there are over 65,000 distinct CDR3 sequences, about 92% of which are singletons. The trim removed 6 bases at V and 4 bases at J, leaving 9 bases unmatched. CDR1 and CDR2 from the germline V gene are MNHEY and SVGEGT. CDR3 length: 15 residues. V is TRBV6-2 or TRBV6-3 and J is TRBJ1-5, with 7 bases lining up with TRBD1. This clonotype was sampled from a human donor with Susac syndrome. Sequencing was performed on CD4+ T cells from PBMCs. CDR3 DNA: TGTGCCAGCAGCTACAGGGGTTCGGGGAATCAGCCCCAGCATTTT. Translation: CASSYRGSGNQPQHF.